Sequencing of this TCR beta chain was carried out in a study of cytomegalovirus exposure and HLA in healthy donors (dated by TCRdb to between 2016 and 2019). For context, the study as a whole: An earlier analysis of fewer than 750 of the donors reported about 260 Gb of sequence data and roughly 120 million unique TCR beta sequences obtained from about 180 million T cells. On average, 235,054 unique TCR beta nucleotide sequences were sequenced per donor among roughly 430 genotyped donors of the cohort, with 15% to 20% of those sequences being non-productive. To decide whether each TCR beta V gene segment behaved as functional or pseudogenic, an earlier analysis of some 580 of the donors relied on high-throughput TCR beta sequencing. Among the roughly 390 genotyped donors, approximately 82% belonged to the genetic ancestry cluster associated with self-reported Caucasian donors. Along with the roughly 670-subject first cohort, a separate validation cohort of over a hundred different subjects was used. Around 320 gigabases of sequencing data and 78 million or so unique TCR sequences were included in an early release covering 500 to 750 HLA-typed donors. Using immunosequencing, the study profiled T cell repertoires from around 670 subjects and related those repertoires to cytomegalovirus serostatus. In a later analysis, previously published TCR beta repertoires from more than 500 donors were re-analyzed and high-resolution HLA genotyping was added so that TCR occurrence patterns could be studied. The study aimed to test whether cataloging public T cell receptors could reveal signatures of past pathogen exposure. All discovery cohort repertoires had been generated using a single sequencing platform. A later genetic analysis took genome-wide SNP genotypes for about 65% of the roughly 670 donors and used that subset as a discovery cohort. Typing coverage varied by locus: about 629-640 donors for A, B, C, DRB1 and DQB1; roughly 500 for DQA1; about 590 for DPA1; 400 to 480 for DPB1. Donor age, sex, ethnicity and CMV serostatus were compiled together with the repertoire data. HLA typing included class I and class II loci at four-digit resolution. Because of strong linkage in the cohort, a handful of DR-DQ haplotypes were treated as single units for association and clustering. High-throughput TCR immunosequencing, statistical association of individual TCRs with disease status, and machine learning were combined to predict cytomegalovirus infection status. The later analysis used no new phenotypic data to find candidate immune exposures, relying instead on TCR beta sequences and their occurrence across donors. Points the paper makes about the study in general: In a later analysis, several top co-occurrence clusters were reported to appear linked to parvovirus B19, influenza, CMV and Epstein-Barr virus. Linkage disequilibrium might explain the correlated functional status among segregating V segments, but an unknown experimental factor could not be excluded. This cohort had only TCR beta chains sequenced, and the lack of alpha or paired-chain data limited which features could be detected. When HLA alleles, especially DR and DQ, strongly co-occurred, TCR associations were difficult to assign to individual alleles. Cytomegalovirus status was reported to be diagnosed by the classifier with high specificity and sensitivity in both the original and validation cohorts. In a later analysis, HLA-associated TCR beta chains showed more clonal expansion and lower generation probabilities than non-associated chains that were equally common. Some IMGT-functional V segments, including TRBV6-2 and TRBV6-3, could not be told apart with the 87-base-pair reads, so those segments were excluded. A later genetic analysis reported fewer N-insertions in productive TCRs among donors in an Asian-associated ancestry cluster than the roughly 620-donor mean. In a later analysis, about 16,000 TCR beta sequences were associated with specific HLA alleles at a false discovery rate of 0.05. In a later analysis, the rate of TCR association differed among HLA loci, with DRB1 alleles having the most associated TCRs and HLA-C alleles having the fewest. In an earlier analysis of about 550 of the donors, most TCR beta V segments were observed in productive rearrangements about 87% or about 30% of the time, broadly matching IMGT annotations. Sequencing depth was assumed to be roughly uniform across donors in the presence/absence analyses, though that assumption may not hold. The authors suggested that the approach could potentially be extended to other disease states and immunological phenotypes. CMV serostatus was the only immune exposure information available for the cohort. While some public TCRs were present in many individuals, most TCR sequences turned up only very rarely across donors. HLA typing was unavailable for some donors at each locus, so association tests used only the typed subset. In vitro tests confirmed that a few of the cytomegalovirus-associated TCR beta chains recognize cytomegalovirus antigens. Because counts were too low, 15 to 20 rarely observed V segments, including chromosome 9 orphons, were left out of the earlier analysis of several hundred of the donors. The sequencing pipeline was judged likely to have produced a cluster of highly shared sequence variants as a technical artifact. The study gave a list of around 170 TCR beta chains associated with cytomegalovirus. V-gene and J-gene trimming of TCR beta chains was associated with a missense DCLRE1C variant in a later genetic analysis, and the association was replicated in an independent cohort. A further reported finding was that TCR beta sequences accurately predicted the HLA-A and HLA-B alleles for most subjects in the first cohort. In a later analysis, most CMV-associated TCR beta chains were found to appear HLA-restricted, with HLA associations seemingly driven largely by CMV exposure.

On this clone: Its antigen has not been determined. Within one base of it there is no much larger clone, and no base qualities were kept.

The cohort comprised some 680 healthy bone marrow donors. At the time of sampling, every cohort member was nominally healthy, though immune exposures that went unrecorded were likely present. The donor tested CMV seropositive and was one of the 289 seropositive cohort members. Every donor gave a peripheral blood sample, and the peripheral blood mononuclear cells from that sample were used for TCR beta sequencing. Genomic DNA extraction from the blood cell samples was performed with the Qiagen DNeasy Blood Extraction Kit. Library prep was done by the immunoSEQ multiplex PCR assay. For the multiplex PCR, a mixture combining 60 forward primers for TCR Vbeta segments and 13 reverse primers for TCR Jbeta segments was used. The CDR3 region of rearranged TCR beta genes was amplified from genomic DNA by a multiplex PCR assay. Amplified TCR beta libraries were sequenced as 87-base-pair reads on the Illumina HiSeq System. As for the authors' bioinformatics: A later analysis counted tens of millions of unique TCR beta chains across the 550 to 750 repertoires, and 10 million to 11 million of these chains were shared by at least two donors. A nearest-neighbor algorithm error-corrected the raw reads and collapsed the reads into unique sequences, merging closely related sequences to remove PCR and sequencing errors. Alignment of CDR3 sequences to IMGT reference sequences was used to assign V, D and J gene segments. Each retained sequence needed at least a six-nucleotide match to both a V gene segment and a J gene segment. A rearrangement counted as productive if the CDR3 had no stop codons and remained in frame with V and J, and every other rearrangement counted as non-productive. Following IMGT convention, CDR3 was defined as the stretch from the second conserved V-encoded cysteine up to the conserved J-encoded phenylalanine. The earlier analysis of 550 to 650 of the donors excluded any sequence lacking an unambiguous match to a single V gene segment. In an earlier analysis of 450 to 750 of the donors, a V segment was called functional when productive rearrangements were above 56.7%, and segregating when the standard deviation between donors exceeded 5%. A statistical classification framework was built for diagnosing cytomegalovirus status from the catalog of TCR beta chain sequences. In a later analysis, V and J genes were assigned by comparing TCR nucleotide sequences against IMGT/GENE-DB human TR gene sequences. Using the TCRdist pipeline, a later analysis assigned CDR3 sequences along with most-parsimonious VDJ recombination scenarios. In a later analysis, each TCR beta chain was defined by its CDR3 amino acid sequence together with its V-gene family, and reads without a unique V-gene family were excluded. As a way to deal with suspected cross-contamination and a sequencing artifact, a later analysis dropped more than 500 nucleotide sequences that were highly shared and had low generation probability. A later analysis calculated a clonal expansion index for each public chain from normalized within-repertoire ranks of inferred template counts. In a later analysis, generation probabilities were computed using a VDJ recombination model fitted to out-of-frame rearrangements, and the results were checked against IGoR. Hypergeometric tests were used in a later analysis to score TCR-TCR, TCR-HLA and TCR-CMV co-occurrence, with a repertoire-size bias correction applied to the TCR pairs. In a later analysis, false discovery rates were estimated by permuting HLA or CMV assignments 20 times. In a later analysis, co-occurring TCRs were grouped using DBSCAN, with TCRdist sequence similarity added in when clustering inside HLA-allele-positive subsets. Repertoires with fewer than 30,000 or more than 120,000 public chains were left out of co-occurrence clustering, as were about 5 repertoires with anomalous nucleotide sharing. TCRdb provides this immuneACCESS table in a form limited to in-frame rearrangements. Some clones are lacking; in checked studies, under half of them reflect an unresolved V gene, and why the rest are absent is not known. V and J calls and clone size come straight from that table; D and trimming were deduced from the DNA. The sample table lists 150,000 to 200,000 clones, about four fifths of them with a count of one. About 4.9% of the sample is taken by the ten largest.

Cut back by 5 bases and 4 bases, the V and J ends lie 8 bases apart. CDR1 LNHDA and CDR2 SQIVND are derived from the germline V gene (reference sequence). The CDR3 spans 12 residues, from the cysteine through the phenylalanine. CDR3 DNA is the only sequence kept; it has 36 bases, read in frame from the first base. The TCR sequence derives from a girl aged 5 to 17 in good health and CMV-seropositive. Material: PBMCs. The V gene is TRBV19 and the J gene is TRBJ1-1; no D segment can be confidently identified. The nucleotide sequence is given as TGTGCCAGTAGTTATCGGGGCACTGAAGCTTTCTTT. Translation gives CASSYRGTEAFF.